A selection of T cell receptor beta chains follows, all from one sample in a study of a mutant IDH1 vaccine in newly diagnosed glioma. Their antigens are not known. Only in-frame clones appear in the TCRdb table, and some are missing; sequencing was by immunoSEQ multiplex PCR. The sample lists about 65,000 clones; about 85% were seen once. The sequenced sample was PBMCs, obtained from a glioma patient whose treatment included an IDH1 peptide vaccine. The receptors shown here come from a man aged 30 to 39 with glioma. Each CDR3 is given with its conserved first and last residue. The D gene is left open where the match is weak. Not every row has a clone size; where given, it reads once, few, many or a size class.

>TRBV9|-|-|TRBJ1-2
TGTGCCAGCAGCGTAGACACAGACTATGGCTACACCTTC
CASSVDTDYGYTF
>TRBV2|-|-|TRBJ2-7
TGTGCCAGCAATAAGCTTTACTCCTACGAGCAGTACTTC
CASNKLYSYEQYF
>TRBV6-5|TRBD1|once|TRBJ2-7
TGTGCCAGCAGTCACACCGGGACAGGGTTCTACGAGCAGTACTTC
CASSHTGTGFYEQYF
>TRBV29-1|-|-|TRBJ2-4
TGCAGCGTTAGCCCAGGCCCCCTAGATGCCAAAAACATTCAGTACTTC
CSVSPGPLDAKNIQYF
>TRBV7-9|TRBD1|-|TRBJ2-4
TGTGCCAGCAGCTGGGGACAGCCTGAAAACATTCAGTACTTC
CASSWGQPENIQYF
>TRBV15|-|-|TRBJ2-5
TGTGCCACCAGCAGAAACCCTCCCGGGGGGCTAAAAGAGACCCAGTACTTC
CATSRNPPGGLKETQYF
>TRBV6-5|-|-|TRBJ1-5
TGTGCCAGCAGCCCCGATTATAGCAATCAGCCCCAGCATTTT
CASSPDYSNQPQHF
>TRBV7-8|-|few|TRBJ2-7
TGTGCCAGCAGCCGCCTCGATGGACTGACAGGACCTTACGAGCAGTACTTC
CASSRLDGLTGPYEQYF
>TRBV6-6|TRBD2|-|TRBJ2-3
TGTGCCAGCAAAACTAGCGGAACAACAGATACGCAGTATTTT
CASKTSGTTDTQYF
>TRBV27|-|-|TRBJ1-2
TGTGCCAGCAGTTTTATAAACAGGGCGGGTTATGGCTACACCTTC
CASSFINRAGYGYTF
>TRBV4-2|-|-|TRBJ1-1
TGTGCCAGCAGCTTGTCTGGGGATTGGACTGAAGCTTTCTTT
CASSLSGDWTEAFF
>TRBV7-8|-|-|TRBJ1-5
TGTGCCAGCAGCTTATTCGGCAGGGCAAGCAATCAGCCCCAGCATTTT
CASSLFGRASNQPQHF
>TRBV5-4|-|-|TRBJ1-2
TGTGCCAGCAGCTTGAGGAGACGGTTGGACTACGGCTACACCTTC
CASSLRRRLDYGYTF
>TRBV7-9|TRBD1|-|TRBJ1-2
TGTGCCAGCAGCTTAGGGGGGACAGGGATCTATGGCTACACCTTC
CASSLGGTGIYGYTF
>TRBV27|-|-|TRBJ2-7
TGTGCCAGCAGAATTTCGCCAGGGTTAGCCTACGAGCAGTACTTC
CASRISPGLAYEQYF
>TRBV6-1|TRBD1|-|TRBJ2-7
TGTGCCAGCAGTGCTTTGGACAGGGAGTCCTACGAGCAGTACTTC
CASSALDRESYEQYF
>TRBV6-5|TRBD1|-|TRBJ1-1
TGTGCCAGCAGTCTCTGGACAGGGAACACTGAAGCTTTCTTT
CASSLWTGNTEAFF
>TRBV19|TRBD1|-|TRBJ2-1
TGTGCCAGCTCGATCGGGACAGGGACGGTAGCGGTACTCAATGAGCAGTTCTTC
CASSIGTGTVAVLNEQFF
>TRBV5-1|TRBD1|-|TRBJ1-4
TGCGCCAGCACGTCTGAGGGACAGGGTAATGAAAAACTGTTTTTT
CASTSEGQGNEKLFF
>TRBV19|-|-|TRBJ2-1
TGTGCCAGTAGCCAGACGGTATCCTACAATGAGCAGTTCTTC
CASSQTVSYNEQFF
>TRBV10-1|-|-|TRBJ2-4
TGCGCCAGCAGTGATGGAACAGCCAAAAACATTCAGTACTTC
CASSDGTAKNIQYF
>TRBV4-2|TRBD2|-|TRBJ2-7
TGTGCCAGCAGCCAGACTAGCGGGTCTACCTACGAGCAGTACTTC
CASSQTSGSTYEQYF
>TRBV19|TRBD1|-|TRBJ1-4
TGTGCCAGTAGTACGGTGGGACAGGGGTTTGAAAAACTGTTTTTT
CASSTVGQGFEKLFF
>TRBV19|-|-|TRBJ2-3
TGTGCCAGTAGTATTACCGGCGAATCGCTTCCGCAGTATTTT
CASSITGESLPQYF
>TRBV5-1|-|-|TRBJ1-1
TGCGCCAGCAGCTTGAGCCAGGGGTCGAACACTGAAGCTTTCTTT
CASSLSQGSNTEAFF
>TRBV18|-|-|TRBJ1-2
TGTGCCAGCTCACCGGAGGAATCGAGGGCCCCCTTC
CASSPEESRAPF
>TRBV27|-|few|TRBJ2-7
TGTGCCAGCAGTTTTCGAGGAACCCGCTACGAGCAGTACTTC
CASSFRGTRYEQYF
>TRBV6-5|-|-|TRBJ2-7
TGTGCCAGCAGTTATTCGACAACAGGTTTCGAGCAGTACTTC
CASSYSTTGFEQYF
>TRBV28|-|-|TRBJ1-2
TGTGCCAGCAGGCCCCGTGGGGCAGTAGCTAACTATGGCTACACCTTC
CASRPRGAVANYGYTF
>TRBV25-1|TRBD1|-|TRBJ2-3
TGTGCCAGCAGTGACTCGACAGGGGGAAGCACAGATACGCAGTATTTT
CASSDSTGGSTDTQYF
>TRBV4-1|TRBD1|-|TRBJ2-2
TGCGCCAGCAGCCCGGGACAGGCCCCCAACACCGGGGAGCTGTTTTTT
CASSPGQAPNTGELFF
>TRBV4-1|-|few|TRBJ1-1
TGCGCCAGCAGCCGGGACGCGGGGGACACTGAAGCTTTCTTT
CASSRDAGDTEAFF
>TRBV25-1|TRBD1|-|TRBJ1-1
TGTGCCAGCATAAGACAGGGCGCGAACACTGAAGCTTTCTTT
CASIRQGANTEAFF
>TRBV19|-|-|TRBJ2-2
TGTGCCAGTAAAGACAGTAAAAGGGCCCTTGACACCGGGGAGCTGTTTTTT
CASKDSKRALDTGELFF
>TRBV9|-|-|TRBJ2-2
TGTGCCAGCAGCCCAGGCGGTGCCGGGGAGCTGTTTTTT
CASSPGGAGELFF
>TRBV19|-|-|TRBJ2-1
TGTGCCAGTAGTACCCTAGGGGGACACAATGAGCAGTTCTTC
CASSTLGGHNEQFF
>TRBV4-1|TRBD1|-|TRBJ2-7
TGCGCCAGCAGCCAAGACAGGGGGTACGAGCAGTACTTC
CASSQDRGYEQYF
>TRBV2|TRBD1|once|TRBJ1-5
TGTGCCAGCACAAAGGACAGGGCGAGCCAGCCCCAGCATTTT
CASTKDRASQPQHF
>TRBV5-6|-|-|TRBJ1-2
TGTGCCAGCAGCTCGTATTCCCCCCCTGGCTACACCTTC
CASSSYSPPGYTF
>TRBV2|-|-|TRBJ2-2
TGTGCCAGCAGTGAAATGGTGGTTATGGGCGGGGAGCTGTTTTTT
CASSEMVVMGGELFF
>TRBV11-1|-|-|TRBJ1-5
TGTGCCAGCAGCTTAACCCAAGGCCGCAATCAGCCCCAGCATTTT
CASSLTQGRNQPQHF
>TRBV2|-|few|TRBJ1-1
TGTGCCAGCAGTGAACCTTTCCGGGCTGAAGCTTTCTTT
CASSEPFRAEAFF
>TRBV7-8|-|-|TRBJ1-1
TGTGCCAGCAGAAGCAGGGGCGCAAAGTGGAACACTGAAGCTTTCTTT
CASRSRGAKWNTEAFF
>TRBV9|-|-|TRBJ1-2
TGTGCCAGCAGCGTAGCTTTAGCCGGGGGAGGGATCTATGGCTACACCTTC
CASSVALAGGGIYGYTF
>TRBV7-9|-|-|TRBJ1-1
TGTGCCAGCAGCTTAGGGATTTCTGAAGCTTTCTTT
CASSLGISEAFF
>TRBV5-1|TRBD2|-|TRBJ2-5
TGCGCCAGCAGCTTGGGAACTAGCGGACTCCAAGAGACCCAGTACTTC
CASSLGTSGLQETQYF
>TRBV5-1|TRBD1|-|TRBJ2-1
TGCGCCAGCAGTCGGGACAGGGAGCTTAATGAGCAGTTCTTC
CASSRDRELNEQFF